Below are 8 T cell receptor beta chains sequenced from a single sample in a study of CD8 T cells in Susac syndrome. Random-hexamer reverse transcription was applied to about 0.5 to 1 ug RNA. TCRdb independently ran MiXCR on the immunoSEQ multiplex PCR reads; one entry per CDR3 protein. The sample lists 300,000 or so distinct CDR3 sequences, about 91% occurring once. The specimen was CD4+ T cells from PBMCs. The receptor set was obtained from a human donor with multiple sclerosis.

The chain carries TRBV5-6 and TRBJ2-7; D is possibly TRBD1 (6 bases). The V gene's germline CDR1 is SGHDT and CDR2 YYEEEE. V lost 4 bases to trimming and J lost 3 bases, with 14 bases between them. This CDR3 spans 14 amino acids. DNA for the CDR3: TGTGCCAGCAGCCCCCCGGACAGTTTCTACGAGCAGTACTTC. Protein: CASSPPDSFYEQYF.

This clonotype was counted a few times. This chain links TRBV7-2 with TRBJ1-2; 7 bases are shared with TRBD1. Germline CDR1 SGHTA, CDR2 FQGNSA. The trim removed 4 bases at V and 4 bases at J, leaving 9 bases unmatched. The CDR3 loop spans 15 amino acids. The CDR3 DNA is TGTGCCAGCAGCTCTCAGGGGGGGGGAGGCTATGGCTACACCTTC. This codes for CASSSQGGGGYGYTF. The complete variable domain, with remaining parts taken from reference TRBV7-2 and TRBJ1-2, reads GAGVSQSPSNKVTEKGKDVELRCDPISGHTALYWYRQSLGQGLEFLIYFQGNSAPDKSGLPSDRFSAERTGGSVSTLTIQRTQQEDSAVYLCASSSQGGGGYGYTFGSGTRLTVV.

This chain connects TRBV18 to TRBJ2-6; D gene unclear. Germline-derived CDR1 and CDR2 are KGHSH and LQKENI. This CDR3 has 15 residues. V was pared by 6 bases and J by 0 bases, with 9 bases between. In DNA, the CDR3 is TGTGCCAGCTCGCAACAGAGCTCTGGGGCCAACGTCCTGACTTTC. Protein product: CASSQQSSGANVLTF.

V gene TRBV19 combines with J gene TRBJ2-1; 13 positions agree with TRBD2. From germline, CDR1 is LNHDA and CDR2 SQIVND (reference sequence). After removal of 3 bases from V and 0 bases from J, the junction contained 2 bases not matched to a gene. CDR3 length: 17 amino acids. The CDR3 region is CASSIRTSGSSYNEQFF. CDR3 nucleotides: TGTGCCAGTAGTATCAGGACTAGCGGGAGCTCCTACAATGAGCAGTTCTTC.

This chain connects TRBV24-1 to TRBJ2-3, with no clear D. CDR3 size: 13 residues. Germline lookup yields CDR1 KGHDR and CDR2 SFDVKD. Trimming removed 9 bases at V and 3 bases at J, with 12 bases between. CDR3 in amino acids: CATATMGTDTQYF. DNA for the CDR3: TGTGCCACCGCTACCATGGGGACAGATACGCAGTATTTT.

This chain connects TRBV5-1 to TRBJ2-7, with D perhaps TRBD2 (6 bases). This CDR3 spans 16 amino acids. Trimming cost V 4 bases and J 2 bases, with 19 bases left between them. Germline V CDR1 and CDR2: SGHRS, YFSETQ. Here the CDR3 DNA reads TGCGCCAGCAGCCGAAGCCGAGGCGGGGTTACCTACGAGCAGTACTTC. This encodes CASSRSRGGVTYEQYF.

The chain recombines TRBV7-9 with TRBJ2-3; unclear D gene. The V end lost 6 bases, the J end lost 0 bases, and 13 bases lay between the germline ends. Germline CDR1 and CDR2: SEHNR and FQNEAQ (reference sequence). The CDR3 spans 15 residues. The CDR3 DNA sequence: TGTGCCAGCAGGATCTTTGGGGTTAGCACAGATACGCAGTATTTT. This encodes CASRIFGVSTDTQYF.

The CDR3: CASSRLDNLNTEAFF. The DNA of the CDR3 is TGTGCCAGCTCTCGACTGGACAACCTGAACACTGAAGCTTTCTTT. This chain uses TRBV18 with TRBJ1-1, with D possibly being TRBD1 (5 bases). Germline V gene lookup returns CDR1 KGHSH and CDR2 LQKENI. Between the trimmed V and J ends, which lost 6 bases and 0 bases, there was a span of 14 bases. This CDR3 is 15 amino acids long.